The next 24 T cell receptor beta chains were all read from a single sample in a study of blood T cell repertoires in COVID-19. Profiled with immunoSEQ multiplex PCR; TCRdb holds only in-frame clones, not every one. The sample contains more than 30,000 clones, roughly 91% of which appear only once. Sample: peripheral blood. The receptor set was obtained from a man in his sixties with active COVID-19.

This chain uses TRBV6-5 with TRBJ1-6; D gene unclear. The V and J ends lost 5 bases and 0 bases respectively, with 8 bases between them. The length of the CDR3 is 15 residues. Germline CDR1 MNHEY, CDR2 SVGAGI. The CDR3 sequence: CASSPWSSYNSPLHF. Here the CDR3 DNA reads TGTGCCAGCAGTCCCTGGAGCTCCTATAATTCACCCCTCCACTTT.

The table lists this clone with a count of one. The chain recombines TRBV9 with TRBJ2-3; TRBD2 matches 10 bases. Germline CDR1 reads SGDLS; CDR2 reads YYNGEE. The junction had 12 bases not matched to a gene; V was cut back by 3 bases and J by 5 bases. This CDR3 has 17 amino acids. The CDR3 sequence is CASSAPSGRAGEDTQYF. CDR3 nucleotides: TGTGCCAGCAGCGCTCCAAGCGGGAGGGCCGGGGAAGATACGCAGTATTTT.

The chain links TRBV5-4 to TRBJ1-3, with D possibly being TRBD1 (6 bases). This CDR3 region has 15 residues. Germline CDR1 is SGHNT and CDR2 is YYREEE (reference sequence). V dropped 4 bases and J dropped 4 bases, with 15 bases sitting between them. CDR3 sequence: CASSHSTGPGNTIYF. The CDR3 region has the DNA TGTGCCAGCAGCCACTCCACAGGGCCCGGAAACACCATATATTTT.

The rearrangement joins TRBV7-3 to TRBJ1-1, with 7 bases fitting TRBD1. V gave up 6 bases and J gave up 7 bases; unmatched junction bases: 8. CDR1 and CDR2 (germline): SGHTA, FQGTGA. CDR3 size: 13 residues. In DNA, the CDR3 is TGTGCCAGCAGTGGTCGACAGGGAGGTGAAGCTTTCTTT. Protein: CASSGRQGGEAFF. The variable domain in full, completed from reference TRBV7-3 and TRBJ1-1, reads GAGVSQTPSNKVTEKGKYVELRCDPISGHTALYWYRQSLGQGPEFLIYFQGTGAADDSGLPNDRFFAVRPEGSVSTLKIQRTERGDSAVYLCASSGRQGGEAFFGQGTRLTVV.

This chain links TRBV7-9 with TRBJ2-7; 8 nucleotides align to TRBD2. The ends lost 4 bases at V and 2 bases at J; junction bases unmatched: 4. The CDR3 spans 14 residues. Germline V gene lookup returns CDR1 SEHNR and CDR2 FQNEAQ (reference sequence). CDR3 coding DNA: TGTGCCAGCAGCTCCGGGACTAGAACCTACGAGCAGTACTTC. The encoded protein is CASSSGTRTYEQYF.

CDR3 region: CASSLAGLAREQYF. The CDR3, as DNA: TGTGCCAGCAGCTTGGCGGGACTAGCCCGGGAGCAGTACTTC. The V and J genes are TRBV5-8 and TRBJ2-7; 9 bases agree with TRBD2. With 0 bases clipped from V and 7 bases from J, the junction kept 5 bases outside the gene matches. CDR1 and CDR2 (germline): SGHTS, YDEGEE. This CDR3 has 14 amino acids.

The chain is built from TRBV6-2 or TRBV6-3 and TRBJ2-2; possibly TRBD2 for D (5 bases). The V end lost 4 bases, the J end lost 4 bases, and 16 bases lay between the germline ends. This CDR3 spans 16 amino acids. Looked up from germline, CDR1 is MNHEY and CDR2 is SVGEGT. The CDR3: CASSLPGGSSTGELFF. CDR3 DNA: TGTGCCAGCAGTTTACCAGGAGGTTCGTCCACCGGGGAGCTGTTTTTT.

The chain is built from TRBV5-6 and TRBJ2-7; 7 nucleotides match TRBD1. In germline, CDR1 is SGHDT, CDR2 YYEEEE. This CDR3 is built from 13 residues. The junction had 1 base not matched to a gene; V was cut back by 3 bases and J by 1 base. CDR3 region: CASSWDRSYEQYF. The CDR3 DNA is TGTGCCAGCAGCTGGGACAGATCCTACGAGCAGTACTTC.

The rearrangement links TRBV9 to TRBJ2-5, with a possible D match to TRBD2 (6 bases). Trimming left V 3 bases short and J 2 bases short, with 17 bases between. Germline CDR1 reads SGDLS; CDR2 reads YYNGEE. This CDR3 contains 16 residues. Written as DNA, the CDR3 is TGTGCCAGCAGCGCAAGAAAGGGACTCCCGCAAGAGACCCAGTACTTC. Protein: CASSARKGLPQETQYF. Filled out from reference TRBV9 and TRBJ2-5, the complete variable domain reads DSGVTQTPKHLITATGQRVTLRCSPRSGDLSVYWYQQSLDQGLQFLIQYYNGEERAKGNILERFSAQQFPDLHSELNLSSLELGDSALYFCASSARKGLPQETQYFGPGTRLLVL.

This clone was recorded only once. V is TRBV11-2 and J is TRBJ2-3, with 10 nucleotides matching TRBD2. The CDR3 extends over 16 amino acids. V was clipped by 3 bases and J by 2 bases; unmatched bases: 5. The germline V gene has CDR1 SGHAT and CDR2 FQNNGV. The CDR3 nucleotides read TGTGCCAGCAGCTTGAGCGGGAGGGTTTTCACAGATACGCAGTATTTT. Translation: CASSLSGRVFTDTQYF.

The genes are TRBV29-1 and TRBJ2-3, with D maybe TRBD1 (6 bases). Germline CDR1 and CDR2: SQVTM and ANQGSEA. CDR3 length: 16 amino acids. V was clipped by 5 bases and J by 2 bases, with 20 bases between them. The CDR3, as DNA: TGCAGCGTTAAGGCAGGGGCCACTACCTTCACAGATACGCAGTATTTT. It translates to CSVKAGATTFTDTQYF.

J is TRBJ2-1 and V is TRBV19; no reliable D call. Germline CDR1 reads LNHDA; CDR2 reads SQIVND (reference sequence). V lost 1 base and J 5 bases, leaving 6 bases between the germline ends. The CDR3 has 13 residues. As DNA, the CDR3 is TGTGCCAGTAGTATAGGCTCGGACAATGAGCAGTTCTTC. Its protein product is CASSIGSDNEQFF.

This chain connects TRBV29-1 to TRBJ1-4; 7 nucleotides align to TRBD1. The germline V gene encodes CDR1 SQVTM and CDR2 ANQGSEA. V lost 0 bases to trimming and J lost 4 bases; unmatched junction nucleotides: 5. The CDR3 runs to 15 residues. CDR3 nucleotide sequence: TGCAGCGTTGAAGAAGGAGGGGGCTTTAATGAAAAACTGTTTTTT. Its protein product is CSVEEGGGFNEKLFF. Using reference TRBV29-1 and TRBJ1-4 for the parts outside the CDR3, the full variable domain is SAVISQKPSRDICQRGTSLTIQCQVDSQVTMMFWYRQQPGQSLTLIATANQGSEATYESGFVIDKFPISRPNLTFSTLTVSNMSPEDSSIYLCSVEEGGGFNEKLFFGSGTQLSVL.

The V gene is TRBV7-2, the J gene TRBJ2-7; 13 bases fit TRBD2. This CDR3 is 15 amino acids long. The germline CDR1 and CDR2 sequences are SGHTA and FQGNSA. V was clipped by 4 bases and J by 4 bases; unmatched bases: 4. CDR3 residues: CASSSRTSGGYEQYF. The CDR3 DNA reads TGTGCCAGCAGCTCGAGGACTAGCGGGGGTTACGAGCAGTACTTC.

V usage is TRBV4-2 and J usage is TRBJ1-1; TRBD1 matches at 7 bases. CDR3 length: 15 residues. Germline values: CDR1 LGHNA, CDR2 YNFKEQ. J gave up 4 bases and V 2 bases, and 7 bases lay outside the gene matches. The DNA for the CDR3 is TGTGCCAGCAGCCAACCGACAGGGTTGAGCACTGAAGCTTTCTTT. It specifies CASSQPTGLSTEAFF.

The chain links TRBV11-1 to TRBJ2-5; 8 nucleotides align to TRBD2. Trimming took 5 bases from V and 5 from J; bases not matched to a gene: 10. Germline values: CDR1 SGHAT, CDR2 FQDESV (reference sequence). The CDR3 has 15 residues. Here the CDR3 DNA reads TGTGCCAGCAGCGTACACGGGACTAGTGGTGAGACCCAGTACTTC. Encoded protein: CASSVHGTSGETQYF.

The rearrangement joins TRBV5-4 to TRBJ2-7; maybe TRBD1 (6 bases). Looked up from germline, CDR1 is SGHNT and CDR2 is YYREEE (reference sequence). The CDR3 totals 14 residues. The germline V and J ends were trimmed by 0 bases and 4 bases, with 11 bases remaining between them. CDR3 residues: CASSLVGQGYEQYF. CDR3 DNA sequence: TGTGCCAGCAGCTTGGTTGGGCAGGGGTACGAGCAGTACTTC.

The V call is TRBV28, the J call TRBJ2-5, with D possibly matching TRBD2 (5 bases). V was pared by 2 bases and J by 4 bases, with 14 bases between. CDR1 MDHEN and CDR2 SYDVKM come from the germline V gene. The CDR3 spans 15 residues. The CDR3 nucleotides read TGTGCCAGCAGTTTAGCTCCTTCGCGGGTAGAGACCCAGTACTTC. Protein product: CASSLAPSRVETQYF. The full variable domain, its missing parts supplied by reference TRBV28 and TRBJ2-5, is DVKVTQSSRYLVKRTGEKVFLECVQDMDHENMFWYRQDPGLGLRLIYFSYDVKMKEKGDIPEGYSVSREKKERFSLILESASTNQTSMYLCASSLAPSRVETQYFGPGTRLLVL.

The chain carries TRBV5-6 and TRBJ2-1, with TRBD1 matching over 9 bases. Germline CDR1 is SGHDT and CDR2 is YYEEEE. The V gene end was trimmed by 2 bases and the J gene end by 1 base; junction bases not matched to a gene: 4. The CDR3 extends over 16 amino acids. CDR3 nucleotides: TGTGCCAGCAGCTTTTGGGGACAGGGATCCTACAATGAGCAGTTCTTC. It encodes CASSFWGQGSYNEQFF.

The chain combines TRBV19 with TRBJ1-1; D is possibly TRBD1 (5 bases). The V gene's germline CDR1 is LNHDA and CDR2 SQIVND (reference sequence). With 4 bases removed from V and 2 bases from J, the gap between germline ends came to 14 bases. CDR3 length equals 15 residues. CDR3 sequence: CASSNTGGPNTEAFF. CDR3 nucleotide sequence: TGTGCCAGTAGTAATACCGGGGGACCTAACACTGAAGCTTTCTTT.

V and J are TRBV30 and TRBJ1-2; possibly TRBD1 for D (6 bases). The germline CDR1 and CDR2 sequences are GTSNPN and SVGIG (reference sequence). V was cut by 5 bases and J by 0 bases, with 19 bases left in between. This CDR3 has 16 residues. CDR3: CAWGLDRDTANYGYTF. The CDR3, as DNA: TGTGCCTGGGGTCTCGACCGGGACACTGCTAACTATGGCTACACCTTC.

The rearrangement joins TRBV9 to TRBJ2-5, with 9 bases lining up with TRBD2. The germline V gene has CDR1 SGDLS and CDR2 YYNGEE. The CDR3 has 17 amino acids. The ends lost 4 bases at V and 5 bases at J; junction bases unmatched: 15. DNA for the CDR3: TGTGCCAGCAGCCCCGGAGTCATAGCGGGAGTAGCGGAGACCCAGTACTTC. Protein: CASSPGVIAGVAETQYF. The whole variable domain, remainder taken from reference TRBV9 and TRBJ2-5, is DSGVTQTPKHLITATGQRVTLRCSPRSGDLSVYWYQQSLDQGLQFLIQYYNGEERAKGNILERFSAQQFPDLHSELNLSSLELGDSALYFCASSPGVIAGVAETQYFGPGTRLLVL.

The chain recombines TRBV3-1 (or the pseudogene TRBV3-2) with TRBJ2-3; 7 nucleotides agree with TRBD1. V lost 2 bases and J lost 1; bases outside the gene matches: 3. Germline CDR1 LGHDT, CDR2 YNNKEL (reference sequence). The CDR3 extends over 15 amino acids. CDR3 in DNA: TGTGCCAGCAGCCAAACAGGGGATGGCACAGATACGCAGTATTTT. Its translation is CASSQTGDGTDTQYF.

As DNA, the CDR3 is TGCGCCAGCAGTCAATCTCGGGTTTCACCCCTCCACTTT. It translates to CASSQSRVSPLHF. The chain has TRBV23-1 and TRBJ1-6; D gene unclear. TRBV23-1 is noted as an ORF with a role that remains uncertain. Trimming removed 0 bases at V and 9 bases at J, with 6 bases between. The CDR3 length is 13 residues.